This section outlines one TCR beta chain sequence together with its context. Authors' methods: Researchers report that nucleated cell counts were estimated from reference gene primer amplification. The protocol was immunoSEQ multiplex PCR, while the TCRdb copy is restricted to in-frame clones and leaves out a portion. Clone size and the V and J calls come from that table; the DNA yielded D and trimming. This table has about 160,000 clones, around 80% appearing once. The sample is drawn from a study of blood T cell repertoires in COVID-19. Turning to the study itself: Sources were T cells, B-cell-depleted T cells, or PBMCs; the material itself was cDNA or gDNA.

Those who participated ranged in age from roughly 18 to 89 years and resided in under 25 US areas. Donors were grouped by their self-reported clinical history. The CDR3 is 18 residues long. Unmatched junction bases numbered 15, after V lost 5 bases and J lost 4 bases. Looked up from germline, CDR1 is LNHDA and CDR2 is SQIVND (reference sequence). This clonotype was sampled from a woman aged 60-75 years who had recovered from COVID-19. Sequenced material: PBMCs or T cells enriched from blood (not recorded which). This sequence joins TRBV19 and TRBJ2-3; 10 bases map to TRBD2. Here the CDR3 reads CASSRAERGGSSPDTQYF. The CDR3 region has the DNA TGTGCCAGTAGTCGGGCCGAGCGGGGGGGCTCTTCCCCAGATACGCAGTATTTT.